This passage covers 8 T cell receptor beta chains from one sample sequenced in a study of OX40 agonist ivuxolimab in advanced cancers. The protocol used for the library was the immunoSEQ multiplex PCR assay. As stored in TCRdb, this immuneACCESS dataset retains in-frame rearrangements with V and J assigned. A fraction of the clones does not appear; measured against another copy, unresolved V genes explain less than half of the discrepancy, and the remainder lacks a known reason. In this sample the table shows fewer than 30,000 clones, around nine tenths of which occur a single time. The ten largest clones add up to under 25% of the sample. The specimen comprised CD4+ or CD8+ T cells sorted from blood, sampled in a trial of the OX40 agonist ivuxolimab. These receptors originate from an adult with an advanced solid tumor such as melanoma, head and neck, liver or kidney cancer.

This clone came up a few times. The gene calls are TRBV30 and TRBJ2-5, with D hard to call. V was pared by 1 base and J by 5 bases, with 14 bases between. CDR1 is GTSNPN and CDR2 is SVGIG in the germline V gene (reference sequence). This CDR3 has 14 amino acids. CDR3 loop: CAWSGSRNAETQYF. The CDR3 nucleotides are TGTGCCTGGAGTGGGTCCCGAAATGCTGAGACCCAGTACTTC.

The chain recombines TRBV4-1 with TRBJ2-5; D unclear. Germline-derived CDR1 and CDR2 are MGHRA and YSYEKL. The CDR3 contains 14 residues. V was trimmed by 4 bases and J by 10 bases, leaving 19 bases between them. CDR3 amino acids: CASSRLDKEVGQYF. CDR3 in DNA: TGCGCCAGCAGCCGGTTGGATAAGGAAGTGGGCCAGTACTTC.

The V call is TRBV5-4, the J call TRBJ1-2; D not resolved. V lost 0 bases and J lost 7, with 13 bases in between. The germline V gene encodes CDR1 SGHNT and CDR2 YYREEE (reference sequence). The CDR3 spans 14 residues. CDR3 nucleotide sequence: TGTGCCAGCAGCTTGGCCGGGTCCGCGGGTGGCTACACCTTC. The encoded protein is CASSLAGSAGGYTF.

In its sample, this clone was seen once. For the CDR3, the DNA is TGTGCCAGCAGCATCCCCGGTGTAATTTATGGCTACACCTTC. Protein product: CASSIPGVIYGYTF. The chain couples TRBV28 to TRBJ1-2; D is uncertain. This CDR3 is built from 14 residues. With 6 bases removed from V and 5 bases from J, the gap between germline ends came to 16 bases. Germline loops: CDR1 MDHEN, CDR2 SYDVKM.

This chain joins TRBV4-1 and TRBJ1-4; 7 nucleotides match TRBD1. The CDR3 length is 15 residues. Germline loops: CDR1 MGHRA, CDR2 YSYEKL. Germline trimming cut 4 bases from V and 3 bases from J; bases unmatched to any gene: 5. The CDR3: CASSPPGTANEKLFF. The CDR3 DNA follows: TGCGCCAGCAGCCCCCCCGGGACAGCTAATGAAAAACTGTTTTTT.

The chain links TRBV7-9 to TRBJ1-3, with no clear D. Germline V lookup: CDR1 SEHNR, CDR2 FQNEAQ (reference sequence). The ends were cut back, 2 bases at V and 0 bases at J, with 5 bases in the middle. This CDR3 region has 14 residues. The CDR3 sequence is CASSLSVSGNTIYF. The CDR3 DNA sequence: TGTGCCAGCAGCTTATCCGTCTCTGGAAACACCATATATTTT. The full variable domain, completed using reference TRBV7-9 and TRBJ1-3, is DTGVSQNPRHKITKRGQNVTFRCDPISEHNRLYWYRQTLGQGPEFLTYFQNEAQLEKSRLLSDRFSAERPKGSFSTLEIQRTEQGDSAMYLCASSLSVSGNTIYFGEGSWLTVV.

The chain couples TRBV7-9 to TRBJ2-5; no clear D. Germline CDR1 and CDR2: SEHNR and FQNEAQ (reference sequence). Trimming took 4 bases from V and 2 from J, leaving 14 bases between them. CDR3 length equals 15 residues. CDR3: CASSSILENQETQYF. CDR3 coding DNA: TGTGCCAGCAGCTCCATCCTTGAGAATCAAGAGACCCAGTACTTC. Looking up the rest from reference TRBV7-9 and TRBJ2-5 gives the full variable domain: DTGVSQNPRHKITKRGQNVTFRCDPISEHNRLYWYRQTLGQGPEFLTYFQNEAQLEKSRLLSDRFSAERPKGSFSTLEIQRTEQGDSAMYLCASSSILENQETQYFGPGTRLLVL.

This clone was seen once. This sequence joins TRBV13 and TRBJ2-5; TRBD2 aligns across 12 bases. The germline V gene has CDR1 PRHDT and CDR2 FYEKMQ (reference sequence). This CDR3 has 15 residues. With 5 bases clipped from V and 2 bases from J, the junction kept 3 bases outside the gene matches. CDR3 in DNA: TGTGCCAGCAGCGTCGGACTAGCGGGACAAGAGACCCAGTACTTC. This gives the protein CASSVGLAGQETQYF.